A selection of T cell receptor beta chains follows, all from one sample in a study of PD-L1 blockade in urothelial cancer. Repertoires were generated with immunoSEQ multiplex PCR, while TCRdb's copy carries only in-frame clones and drops some. Among some 120,000 clones listed, more than 85% were seen once. The sample here was PBMCs, taken around atezolizumab (anti-PD-L1) treatment. These receptors were taken from a man aged 60 to 75 with urothelial cancer. CDR3s include the opening cysteine and the closing phenylalanine or tryptophan. The order of the fields is clone size, D gene, V gene, J gene, CDR3 DNA, CDR3 protein. The D gene is left open where the match is weak. Not all rows give a size; the values are once, few, many and, for expanded clones, a class.

.	.	TRBV6-6	TRBJ1-4	TGTGCCAGCAGTTACGGAGGGAGCGGCGAAAAACTGTTTTTT	CASSYGGSGEKLFF
.	.	TRBV6-1	TRBJ2-5	TGTGCCAGCAGGAGGGCTGTGGGGGGTGGAGAGACCCAGTACTTC	CASRRAVGGGETQYF
.	.	TRBV28	TRBJ2-7	TGTGCCAGCAGTCTAGCCCCCTACGAGCAGTACTTC	CASSLAPYEQYF
.	.	TRBV19	TRBJ1-1	TGTGCCAGTAGCCTTACAGGGCTCTTGGGGACTGAAGCTTTCTTT	CASSLTGLLGTEAFF
.	TRBD1	TRBV11-2	TRBJ1-3	TGTGCCAGCACCCACCCCCCCCAGGGGGTAAGAAACACCATATATTTT	CASTHPPQGVRNTIYF
.	.	TRBV11-2	TRBJ1-1	TGTGCCAGCAGCTTAGCAGGCATGAACACTGAAGCTTTCTTT	CASSLAGMNTEAFF
.	.	TRBV29-1	TRBJ2-7	TGCAGCGTTGGGACAGCAGAGCCCTACGAGCAGTACTTC	CSVGTAEPYEQYF
.	TRBD1	TRBV27	TRBJ1-5	TGTGCCAGCAGGGGACAGGGGGCCTGGCAGCCCCAGCATTTT	CASRGQGAWQPQHF
.	TRBD1	TRBV29-1	TRBJ2-2	TGCAGCGTTGAAGTGCCCGACAGGGGGCTGACCGGGGAGCTGTTTTTT	CSVEVPDRGLTGELFF
.	TRBD2	TRBV11-2	TRBJ2-7	TGTGCCAGCAGCCAAAAGGCGGGAGTTTTCAACGAGCAGTACTTC	CASSQKAGVFNEQYF
.	TRBD2	TRBV6-5	TRBJ2-7	TGTGCCAGCAGGGGGACTAGCGGGAGGTCCTACGAGCAGTACTTC	CASRGTSGRSYEQYF
.	.	TRBV6-5	TRBJ1-5	TGTGCCAGCAGAACCGGGGGAGTGCATCAGCCCCAGCATTTT	CASRTGGVHQPQHF
.	TRBD1	TRBV2	TRBJ2-1	TGTGCCAGCAGTTCCGGGACAGGGGTTTACAATGAGCAGTTCTTC	CASSSGTGVYNEQFF
.	TRBD1	TRBV28	TRBJ2-7	TGTGCCAGCAGGGGAGCAATGGACAGGGGGCAACCCTACGAGCAGTACTTC	CASRGAMDRGQPYEQYF
.	TRBD1	TRBV19	TRBJ1-5	TGTGCCAGTAGTCCCCAGGGCACAGGGGAGAGGCAGCCCCAGCATTTT	CASSPQGTGERQPQHF
.	.	TRBV7-9	TRBJ2-1	TGTGCCAGCAGCTTCCAGGGTTACAATGAGCAGTTCTTC	CASSFQGYNEQFF
.	TRBD1	TRBV18	TRBJ2-7	TGTGCCAGCTCACCTCGAGTCCCGGGACAGGGTCTGGACGAGCAGTACTTC	CASSPRVPGQGLDEQYF
.	.	TRBV5-4	TRBJ1-6	TGTGCCAGCAGCGTACAGGGTGTTAATTCACCCCTCCACTTT	CASSVQGVNSPLHF
.	.	TRBV19	TRBJ2-6	TGTGCCAGTAGTATTGCCAGGTTCTCTGGGGCCAACGTCCTGACTTTC	CASSIARFSGANVLTF
.	.	TRBV5-1	TRBJ2-2	TGCGCCAGCAGCTTTAATTCCGCGAACACCGGGGAGCTGTTTTTT	CASSFNSANTGELFF
.	TRBD1	TRBV7-8	TRBJ2-7	TGTGCCAGCAGTCCAACAGGGGGCAGCTACGAGCAGTACTTC	CASSPTGGSYEQYF
few	.	TRBV5-4	TRBJ2-5	TGTGCCAGCAGGACCTTGGGAGAAGAAGAGACCCAGTACTTC	CASRTLGEEETQYF
.	.	TRBV18	TRBJ1-1	TGTGCCAGCTCAAATCATTTGGACATCATGAACACTGAAGCTTTCTTT	CASSNHLDIMNTEAFF
.	TRBD1	TRBV18	TRBJ1-4	TGTGCCAGCTCACCAACCCCAACGACAGGGAACAATGAAAAACTGTTTTTT	CASSPTPTTGNNEKLFF
.	TRBD2	TRBV4-2	TRBJ2-1	TGTGCCAGCAGCCAAGGCGGCGGGGGGTACGGTGAGCAGTTCTTC	CASSQGGGGYGEQFF
.	.	TRBV7-9	TRBJ1-5	TGTGCCAGCAGCCCAGGGTTGGATAGCAATCAGCCCCAGCATTTT	CASSPGLDSNQPQHF
once	TRBD2	TRBV28	TRBJ2-3	TGTGCCAGCAGTCAGACGGGACTAGCGGGAGTAGATACGCAGTATTTT	CASSQTGLAGVDTQYF
.	TRBD1	TRBV28	TRBJ2-4	TGTGCCAGCACGGGACAGGTAGCCAAAAACATTCAGTACTTC	CASTGQVAKNIQYF
few	TRBD2	TRBV11-3	TRBJ2-3	TGTGCCAGCAGCTTCCGCGGGGGGGCCCCAGATACGCAGTATTTT	CASSFRGGAPDTQYF
few	.	TRBV2	TRBJ1-5	TGTGCCAGCAGGGACACGTCTAGCAATCAGCCCCAGCATTTT	CASRDTSSNQPQHF
.	TRBD1	TRBV19	TRBJ2-6	TGTGCCAGTAGTCCCGGGACAGCAACCAACTCTGGGGCCAACGTCCTGACTTTC	CASSPGTATNSGANVLTF
.	.	TRBV11-2	TRBJ2-7	TGTGCTACAGGGAACTACGAGCAGTACTTC	CATGNYEQYF
few	.	TRBV6-1	TRBJ1-5	TGTGCCAGCAGTGAAGGGCCGATTTTTACAAATCAGCCCCAGCATTTT	CASSEGPIFTNQPQHF
.	TRBD1	TRBV28	TRBJ1-4	TGTGCCAGTCGGACAGGGATTAATGAAAAACTGTTTTTT	CASRTGINEKLFF
.	.	TRBV10-2	TRBJ2-3	TGCGCCAGCAAGGGCGGGCAATTAGATACGCAGTATTTT	CASKGGQLDTQYF
.	.	TRBV19	TRBJ1-5	TGTGCCAGTTGTGAGGGCAATCAGCCCCAGCATTTT	CASCEGNQPQHF
.	TRBD1	TRBV14	TRBJ2-7	TGTGCCAGCAGCCAAAAAACCGGGACAGGGGTAGGGAAGCAGTACTTC	CASSQKTGTGVGKQYF
.	TRBD2	TRBV7-3	TRBJ2-1	TGTGCCAGCAGCTCGCGGGGGGGCCTATACAATGAGCAGTTCTTC	CASSSRGGLYNEQFF
.	.	TRBV7-6	TRBJ1-5	TGTGCCAGCAGCTTAGCGGGAGACAATCAGCCCCAGCATTTT	CASSLAGDNQPQHF
.	.	TRBV5-1	TRBJ1-5	TGCGCCAGCAGCTTGACCGGGGATAATAGCAATCAGCCCCAGCATTTT	CASSLTGDNSNQPQHF
.	TRBD1	TRBV5-1	TRBJ1-3	TGCGCCAGCAGTCCCCGACAGGGGGCCGGAAACACCATATATTTT	CASSPRQGAGNTIYF
.	.	TRBV7-6	TRBJ1-1	TGTGCCAGCAGCTTAGCGCCCAGAAACACTGAAGCTTTCTTT	CASSLAPRNTEAFF
.	.	TRBV5-4	TRBJ1-2	TGTGCCAGCAGCTTGGAGGGGGACGGTGGCTTATATGGCTACACCTTC	CASSLEGDGGLYGYTF
.	TRBD1	TRBV6-1	TRBJ2-4	TGTGCCAGCAGTGACTACAGGGGAGTGAGCATTCAGTACTTC	CASSDYRGVSIQYF
.	TRBD1	TRBV6-6	TRBJ2-7	TGTGCCAGCAGAATAACTTGGACAGGCGACTCCTACGAGCAGTACTTC	CASRITWTGDSYEQYF
.	.	TRBV19	TRBJ1-5	TGTGCCAGTAGTGTCACAGGGAGTGGCAATCAGCCCCAGCATTTT	CASSVTGSGNQPQHF
.	.	TRBV7-9	TRBJ1-1	TGTGCCAGCAGCTGGGGACACATGAACACTGAAGCTTTCTTT	CASSWGHMNTEAFF
.	TRBD2	TRBV5-4	TRBJ2-1	TGTGCCAGCAGTTCGGGAACTAGCGGGGGAAGGGCCTACAATGAGCAGTTCTTC	CASSSGTSGGRAYNEQFF
.	.	TRBV9	TRBJ2-1	TGTGCCAGCAGCGTAGTTGTAAATGAGCAGTTCTTC	CASSVVVNEQFF